This entry describes one TCR beta chain. The CDR3 extends over 13 amino acids. Germline V gene sequence: CDR1 SEHNR, CDR2 FQNEAQ (reference sequence). The V end lost 5 bases, the J end lost 3 bases, and 11 bases lay between the germline ends. The data are from a study of blood T cell repertoires in COVID-19. Looking at the study overall: Samples taken during acute and convalescent COVID-19 were collected in the United States, Italy and Spain. Nucleic acid was either cDNA or gDNA, and it came from T cells, B-cell-depleted T cells, or PBMCs.

The assay was immunoSEQ multiplex PCR, and TCRdb's table has in-frame clones only and misses some. The sample carries roughly 190,000 clones, under 90% recorded once. The chain joins TRBV7-9 to TRBJ2-7; D is unclear. The source material was peripheral blood. The sequence was obtained from a man aged 60 to 75 with acute or convalescent COVID-19. The CDR3 DNA follows: TGTGCCAGCAGCGCAATAACGGGCTACGAGCAGTACTTC. This sequence encodes CASSAITGYEQYF. The full variable domain, completed using reference TRBV7-9 and TRBJ2-7, is DTGVSQNPRHKITKRGQNVTFRCDPISEHNRLYWYRQTLGQGPEFLTYFQNEAQLEKSRLLSDRFSAERPKGSFSTLEIQRTEQGDSAMYLCASSAITGYEQYFGPGTRLTVT.